By share, the clone carrying this T cell receptor beta chain counts as medium-sized (0.01 to 0.1%). The antigen is not known. The CDR3 runs to 17 residues. V dropped 6 bases and J dropped 5; count of bases not matched to a gene: 17. Germline V lookup: CDR1 SGHVS, CDR2 FQNEAQ. This specimen belongs to a study of immune heterogeneity within non-small cell lung tumors. Overall study findings and caveats: The repertoire of each individual patient held high-frequency T-cell receptor beta clonotypes that were largely distinct from those of other patients. Identical dominant CDR3 beta clonotypes showed recurrence across tumor sites within a patient, and site-unique high-frequency clones were also present.

With approximately 600 ng used per sample, the template was genomic DNA from bulk tumor. Biopsies, several per primary tumor and spaced far apart, were collected during surgery. These patients got curative surgery after being newly diagnosed with untreated non-small cell lung cancer. The TCR beta CDR3 region underwent multiplex PCR amplification with 32 V and 13 J primers. TCRdb processed the multiplex PCR reads anew with MiXCR; each CDR3 protein has one entry. The sample includes about 5,600 distinct CDR3 sequences, less than 20% of them seen just once. The TCR sequence derives from a man between 40 and 49 years old with non-small cell lung cancer. The rearrangement links TRBV7-8 to TRBJ1-1; 8 nucleotides align to TRBD1. The sample comprised lung tumor tissue. This CDR3 reads CASRKRTGLWDETEAFF. CDR3 DNA sequence: TGTGCCAGCAGAAAGAGGACAGGGCTTTGGGATGAAACTGAAGCTTTCTTT.